The T cell receptor beta chain described here comes from a study of T cell responses to AZD1222 COVID-19 vaccine. V lost 2 bases to trimming and J lost 0 bases, with 7 bases between them. Germline CDR1 and CDR2: MNHNS and SASEGT. The CDR3 consists of 14 residues. Study-level points and caveats: CD4 TCRs covered the whole spike, strongest at regions 160-218 and 743-854. Donors, mostly white British, included more females; clonal diversity was possibly underestimated. Nearly half of unique spike-specific TCRs reportedly avoided B.1.351 and B.1.1.7 mutated regions.

Investigators merged groups given second doses at roughly 4 or roughly 12 weeks. Clones were sequenced by immunoSEQ multiplex PCR, and TCRdb holds only the in-frame ones, with some missing. The data hold over 110,000 clones, with about 90% observed a single time. A word on this clone: Its antigen is not known.

Here the sequenced sample was peripheral blood, taken 28 days after the second AZD1222 dose. The chain combines TRBV6-1 with TRBJ1-2, with no clear D. This clonotype originated in an adult who received the AZD1222 COVID-19 vaccine. CDR3 sequence reads: CASSEYSTNYGYTF. In DNA, the CDR3 is TGTGCCAGCAGTGAATACAGCACTAACTATGGCTACACCTTC.